Listed below are T cell receptor beta chains from one sample, sequenced in a study of Graves' ophthalmopathy and Graves' hyperthyroidism. TCRdb processed the multiplex PCR reads anew with MiXCR; each CDR3 protein has one entry. Here the sample spans about 740,000 distinct CDR3 sequences, 35% to 50% being singletons. Sequencing used peripheral blood. Every receptor here comes from an adult man with Graves' ophthalmopathy. Both conserved end residues are part of each CDR3. A D gene is named only where the DNA matches it firmly. A row's size may be missing; if present it is once, few, many or a size class.

J gene: TRBJ2-7
CDR3 length: 14
clone size: .
D gene: TRBD2
V gene: TRBV20-1
CDR3 protein: CSAGSLAASYEQYF
CDR3 DNA: TGCAGTGCTGGATCACTAGCGGCCTCCTACGAGCAGTACTTC

J gene: TRBJ1-5
CDR3 length: 15
clone size: many
D gene: TRBD1
V gene: TRBV15
CDR3 protein: CATSRRQGFDQPQHF
CDR3 DNA: TGTGCCACCAGCAGGCGACAGGGGTTCGATCAGCCCCAGCATTTT

J gene: TRBJ2-7
CDR3 length: 16
clone size: .
D gene: TRBD2
V gene: TRBV5-1
CDR3 protein: CASSGGGGLEFHEQYF
CDR3 DNA: TGCGCCAGCAGCGGGGGCGGGGGGCTCGAGTTTCACGAGCAGTACTTC

J gene: TRBJ1-4
CDR3 length: 11
clone size: few
D gene: .
V gene: TRBV20-1
CDR3 protein: CSAPDGEKLFF
CDR3 DNA: TGCAGTGCGCCAGACGGTGAAAAACTGTTTTTT

J gene: TRBJ1-2
CDR3 length: 11
clone size: few
D gene: .
V gene: TRBV7-3
CDR3 protein: CASSLNKVYTF
CDR3 DNA: TGTGCCAGCAGCTTAAACAAGGTCTACACCTTC

J gene: TRBJ2-5
CDR3 length: 15
clone size: many
D gene: .
V gene: TRBV20-1
CDR3 protein: CSARVTGYAVETQYF
CDR3 DNA: TGCAGTGCTAGAGTAACAGGGTATGCGGTAGAGACCCAGTACTTC

J gene: TRBJ1-5
CDR3 length: 14
clone size: few
D gene: TRBD1
V gene: TRBV24-1
CDR3 protein: CASSTDRGIQPQHF
CDR3 DNA: TGTGCCAGCAGCACGGACAGGGGGATTCAGCCCCAGCATTTT

J gene: TRBJ2-3
CDR3 length: 13
clone size: .
D gene: .
V gene: TRBV19
CDR3 protein: CASSMSTEDTQYF
CDR3 DNA: TGTGCCAGTAGTATGTCGACAGAAGATACGCAGTATTTT

J gene: TRBJ1-5
CDR3 length: 13
clone size: many
D gene: .
V gene: TRBV20-1
CDR3 protein: CSARLSGGQPQHF
CDR3 DNA: TGCAGTGCTAGACTATCGGGGGGTCAGCCCCAGCATTTT

J gene: TRBJ1-2
CDR3 length: 14
clone size: .
D gene: .
V gene: TRBV29-1
CDR3 protein: CSVERWQDNYGYTF
CDR3 DNA: TGCAGCGTTGAACGGTGGCAGGACAACTATGGCTACACCTTC

J gene: TRBJ2-1
CDR3 length: 14
clone size: .
D gene: .
V gene: TRBV29-1
CDR3 protein: CSAWSAGDGDEQFF
CDR3 DNA: TGCAGCGCTTGGTCGGCAGGGGATGGGGATGAGCAGTTCTTC

J gene: TRBJ2-3
CDR3 length: 15
clone size: .
D gene: .
V gene: TRBV10-3
CDR3 protein: CAISDVGGLADTQYF
CDR3 DNA: TGTGCCATCAGTGATGTCGGTGGGCTCGCAGATACGCAGTATTTT

J gene: TRBJ2-5
CDR3 length: 15
clone size: many
D gene: TRBD1
V gene: TRBV4-1
CDR3 protein: CASSQPDRDQETQYF
CDR3 DNA: TGCGCCAGCAGCCAACCTGACAGGGATCAAGAGACCCAGTACTTC

J gene: TRBJ2-2
CDR3 length: 14
clone size: .
D gene: .
V gene: TRBV25-1
CDR3 protein: CASSGTSRTGELFF
CDR3 DNA: TGTGCCAGCAGTGGGACTTCACGAACCGGGGAGCTGTTTTTT

J gene: TRBJ1-3
CDR3 length: 17
clone size: .
D gene: .
V gene: TRBV12-3/TRBV12-4
CDR3 protein: CASRLGQGPIVGNTIYF
CDR3 DNA: TGTGCCAGCAGACTGGGGCAGGGGCCGATTGTTGGAAACACCATATATTTT

J gene: TRBJ2-2
CDR3 length: 14
clone size: .
D gene: .
V gene: TRBV19
CDR3 protein: CASKRGANTGELFF
CDR3 DNA: TGTGCCAGTAAACGAGGGGCGAACACCGGGGAGCTGTTTTTT

J gene: TRBJ2-7
CDR3 length: 14
clone size: .
D gene: .
V gene: TRBV5-6
CDR3 protein: CASSYRQRVDEQYF
CDR3 DNA: TGTGCCAGCAGTTACCGTCAAAGGGTCGACGAGCAGTACTTC

J gene: TRBJ1-3
CDR3 length: 13
clone size: many
D gene: .
V gene: TRBV25-1
CDR3 protein: CASSGTRGNTIYF
CDR3 DNA: TGTGCCAGCAGCGGGACAAGGGGAAACACCATATATTTT

J gene: TRBJ1-1
CDR3 length: 16
clone size: few
D gene: TRBD1
V gene: TRBV5-1
CDR3 protein: CASSRDGQGMNTEAFF
CDR3 DNA: TGCGCCAGCAGCCGGGACGGACAGGGCATGAACACTGAAGCTTTCTTT

J gene: TRBJ1-2
CDR3 length: 10
clone size: .
D gene: .
V gene: TRBV2
CDR3 protein: CASSLNGYTF
CDR3 DNA: TGTGCCAGCAGTTTAAATGGCTACACCTTC

J gene: TRBJ1-6
CDR3 length: 13
clone size: many
D gene: .
V gene: TRBV9
CDR3 protein: CASSPYSGPSLHF
CDR3 DNA: TGTGCCAGCAGCCCCTACTCAGGGCCGTCCCTCCACTTT

J gene: TRBJ1-2
CDR3 length: 13
clone size: many
D gene: .
V gene: TRBV9
CDR3 protein: CASSAGSLYGYTF
CDR3 DNA: TGTGCCAGCAGCGCCGGGTCGCTCTATGGCTACACCTTC

J gene: TRBJ2-5
CDR3 length: 16
clone size: many
D gene: TRBD2
V gene: TRBV5-1
CDR3 protein: CASSPGTSEYQETQYF
CDR3 DNA: TGCGCCAGCAGCCCCGGGACTAGCGAGTACCAAGAGACCCAGTACTTC

J gene: TRBJ1-1
CDR3 length: 15
clone size: many
D gene: TRBD1
V gene: TRBV2
CDR3 protein: CASSDLGQPNTEAFF
CDR3 DNA: TGTGCCAGCAGTGATTTGGGACAGCCGAACACTGAAGCTTTCTTT

J gene: TRBJ2-5
CDR3 length: 15
clone size: .
D gene: .
V gene: TRBV6-2/TRBV6-3
CDR3 protein: CASSALDTDQETQYF
CDR3 DNA: TGTGCCAGCAGTGCACTTGACACGGATCAAGAGACCCAGTACTTC

J gene: TRBJ1-2
CDR3 length: 12
clone size: few
D gene: .
V gene: TRBV6-1
CDR3 protein: CASSPISGYYTF
CDR3 DNA: TGTGCCAGCAGTCCCATTTCAGGGTACTACACCTTC

J gene: TRBJ2-7
CDR3 length: 14
clone size: .
D gene: .
V gene: TRBV13
CDR3 protein: CASSLTQGSIEQYF
CDR3 DNA: TGTGCCAGCAGCTTAACACAGGGTTCCATCGAGCAGTACTTC

J gene: TRBJ1-6
CDR3 length: 14
clone size: .
D gene: .
V gene: TRBV6-5
CDR3 protein: CASSYGRYNSPLHF
CDR3 DNA: TGTGCCAGCAGTTATGGGCGGTATAATTCACCCCTCCACTTT

J gene: TRBJ1-1
CDR3 length: 11
clone size: .
D gene: .
V gene: TRBV29-1
CDR3 protein: CSLHGNTEAFF
CDR3 DNA: TGCAGCTTACATGGGAACACTGAAGCTTTCTTT

J gene: TRBJ1-4
CDR3 length: 14
clone size: many
D gene: TRBD1
V gene: TRBV15
CDR3 protein: CATSGETGIEKLFF
CDR3 DNA: TGTGCCACCAGCGGGGAGACAGGGATTGAAAAACTGTTTTTT

J gene: TRBJ2-5
CDR3 length: 16
clone size: .
D gene: .
V gene: TRBV7-2
CDR3 protein: CASSLFESQGGETQYF
CDR3 DNA: TGTGCCAGCAGCTTATTCGAGTCGCAGGGAGGAGAGACCCAGTACTTC

J gene: TRBJ1-2
CDR3 length: 13
clone size: .
D gene: .
V gene: TRBV19
CDR3 protein: CASTTSGDHGYTF
CDR3 DNA: TGTGCCAGTACCACCTCAGGGGACCATGGCTACACCTTC

J gene: TRBJ2-5
CDR3 length: 15
clone size: .
D gene: .
V gene: TRBV13
CDR3 protein: CASSPNSPFLETQYF
CDR3 DNA: TGTGCCAGCAGCCCCAATAGCCCCTTTTTAGAGACCCAGTACTTC

J gene: TRBJ2-5
CDR3 length: 14
clone size: .
D gene: .
V gene: TRBV7-9
CDR3 protein: CASRPDPGVETQYF
CDR3 DNA: TGTGCCAGCAGGCCTGACCCGGGGGTTGAGACCCAGTACTTC

J gene: TRBJ2-7
CDR3 length: 16
clone size: .
D gene: TRBD2
V gene: TRBV7-2
CDR3 protein: CASSFKSGTSDYEQYF
CDR3 DNA: TGTGCCAGCAGCTTCAAGAGTGGGACTAGCGACTACGAGCAGTACTTC

J gene: TRBJ1-5
CDR3 length: 20
clone size: .
D gene: TRBD1
V gene: TRBV7-3
CDR3 protein: CASSHPQGIVESGSNQPQHF
CDR3 DNA: TGTGCCAGCAGCCATCCACAGGGGATCGTTGAAAGTGGTAGCAATCAGCCCCAGCATTTT

J gene: TRBJ2-5
CDR3 length: 15
clone size: .
D gene: .
V gene: TRBV6-6
CDR3 protein: CASSSYRDTEEAQYF
CDR3 DNA: TGTGCCAGCAGTTCCTACCGGGACACTGAAGAGGCCCAGTACTTC

J gene: TRBJ1-2
CDR3 length: 16
clone size: .
D gene: TRBD1
V gene: TRBV19
CDR3 protein: CASSIPGQDVNYGYTF
CDR3 DNA: TGTGCCAGTAGTATCCCGGGACAGGACGTGAACTATGGCTACACCTTC

J gene: TRBJ2-6
CDR3 length: 16
clone size: .
D gene: TRBD2
V gene: TRBV28
CDR3 protein: CASSLGLALGANVLTF
CDR3 DNA: TGTGCCAGCAGTTTGGGACTAGCCCTTGGGGCCAACGTCCTGACTTTC

J gene: TRBJ1-5
CDR3 length: 16
clone size: many
D gene: .
V gene: TRBV19
CDR3 protein: CASSSWSGVRNQPQHF
CDR3 DNA: TGTGCCAGTAGTTCGTGGTCAGGGGTACGCAATCAGCCCCAGCATTTT

J gene: TRBJ2-5
CDR3 length: 17
clone size: many
D gene: TRBD1
V gene: TRBV7-6
CDR3 protein: CASSFFRGGMGRETQYF
CDR3 DNA: TGTGCCAGCAGCTTCTTCCGAGGGGGCATGGGGCGAGAGACCCAGTACTTC

J gene: TRBJ1-5
CDR3 length: 16
clone size: few
D gene: .
V gene: TRBV19
CDR3 protein: CASSNGLRHSNQPQHF
CDR3 DNA: TGTGCCAGTAGTAATGGGCTGCGGCATAGCAATCAGCCCCAGCATTTT

J gene: TRBJ2-7
CDR3 length: 14
clone size: .
D gene: TRBD1
V gene: TRBV6-6
CDR3 protein: CASSSDRAFYEQYF
CDR3 DNA: TGTGCCAGCAGTTCTGACAGGGCCTTCTACGAGCAGTACTTC

J gene: TRBJ1-5
CDR3 length: 16
clone size: many
D gene: .
V gene: TRBV7-6
CDR3 protein: CASSFFVGGEDQPQHF
CDR3 DNA: TGTGCCAGCAGCTTTTTTGTCGGGGGGGAGGATCAGCCCCAGCATTTT

J gene: TRBJ2-7
CDR3 length: 14
clone size: few
D gene: TRBD1
V gene: TRBV10-3
CDR3 protein: CAINPQGAPYEQYF
CDR3 DNA: TGTGCCATCAACCCTCAGGGGGCTCCCTACGAGCAGTACTTC

J gene: TRBJ2-7
CDR3 length: 16
clone size: many
D gene: TRBD2
V gene: TRBV10-3
CDR3 protein: CAISESTGAGVYEQYF
CDR3 DNA: TGTGCCATCAGTGAGTCAACAGGAGCGGGGGTGTACGAGCAGTACTTC

J gene: TRBJ2-2
CDR3 length: 14
clone size: few
D gene: .
V gene: TRBV12-3/TRBV12-4
CDR3 protein: CASSSRGDTGELFF
CDR3 DNA: TGTGCCAGCAGCTCACGAGGGGACACCGGGGAGCTGTTTTTT

J gene: TRBJ2-2
CDR3 length: 16
clone size: .
D gene: TRBD1
V gene: TRBV10-3
CDR3 protein: CAGRGQSTSNTGELFF
CDR3 DNA: TGTGCCGGCCGGGGACAGAGCACCTCGAACACCGGGGAGCTGTTTTTT

J gene: TRBJ2-3
CDR3 length: 14
clone size: .
D gene: .
V gene: TRBV10-3
CDR3 protein: CAISGWGGEDTQYF
CDR3 DNA: TGTGCCATCAGTGGATGGGGCGGGGAAGATACGCAGTATTTT

J gene: TRBJ2-7
CDR3 length: 13
clone size: many
D gene: .
V gene: TRBV7-8
CDR3 protein: CASSLVISYEQYF
CDR3 DNA: TGTGCCAGCAGCTTAGTCATCTCCTACGAGCAGTACTTC

J gene: TRBJ1-5
CDR3 length: 15
clone size: many
D gene: .
V gene: TRBV2
CDR3 protein: CASSEDRAINQPQHF
CDR3 DNA: TGTGCCAGCAGTGAAGACAGGGCGATTAATCAGCCCCAGCATTTT